This T cell receptor beta chain was recorded in a study of PD-1 blockade in classical Hodgkin lymphoma. CDR1 is SGDLS and CDR2 is YYNGEE in the germline V gene. V lost 4 bases to trimming and J lost 8 bases; unmatched junction nucleotides: 9. CDR3 size: 15 residues. Data came from immunoSEQ multiplex PCR; TCRdb stores just in-frame clones and leaves some out. This sample carries 90,000 to 100,000 clones, roughly 81% of them seen once, and the ten largest clones take under 20%. Overall study findings and caveats: Reported baseline diversity: healthy donors highest, relapsed/refractory patients lowest.

There was relapse after autologous stem cell transplantation in every patient, and there was variation in brentuximab vedotin exposure. This clone has only a few counts. Antigen: not known. V and J are TRBV9 and TRBJ1-4; 9 positions agree with TRBD1. The sequence was collected from a human donor with classical Hodgkin lymphoma. Sequencing was performed on peripheral blood mononuclear cells (PBMCs), taken before the second cycle of nivolumab. DNA for the CDR3: TGTGCCAGCAGCTCATTGGGACAGGGCGGCGAAAAACTGTTTTTT. Encoded protein: CASSSLGQGGEKLFF.